Each of the 3 T cell receptor beta chains below was sequenced from the same sample in a study of blood T cells in healthy people across ages. With a J-beta primer mix and a sample-barcoded 5' primer, a second PCR ran 7 to 11 cycles. TCRdb reanalysed the 5' RACE reads using MiXCR and keeps one entry per CDR3 protein. Of roughly 680,000 distinct CDR3 sequences listed, around 50% are singletons. The sequenced sample consisted of blood. The receptors originated from a woman of 80 years or more in good health.

The CDR3 loop is CASSLQGQYGYTF. Written as DNA, the CDR3 is TGCGCCAGCAGCTTGCAGGGTCAATATGGCTACACCTTC. The rearrangement joins TRBV5-1 to TRBJ1-2; D possibly corresponds to TRBD1 (5 bases). This CDR3 is 13 amino acids long. V lost 1 base, J lost 5 bases, and 9 bases lay in between. The germline V gene encodes CDR1 SGHRS and CDR2 YFSETQ. Full variable domain (rest looked up from reference TRBV5-1 and TRBJ1-2): KAGVTQTPRYLIKTRGQQVTLSCSPISGHRSVSWYQQTPGQGLQFLFEYFSETQRNKGNFPGRFSGRQFSNSRSEMNVSTLELGDSALYLCASSLQGQYGYTFGSGTRLTVV.

V is TRBV20-1 and J is TRBJ2-3; 8 bases match TRBD2. This CDR3 spans 14 amino acids. The V and J ends lost 6 bases and 4 bases, in that order; junction bases with no gene match: 9. Germline CDR1 is DFQATT and CDR2 is SNEGSKA (reference sequence). The CDR3 protein is CSARPGLVSDTQYF. CDR3 nucleotides: TGCAGTGCCCGACCGGGACTAGTATCAGATACGCAGTATTTT.

The genes are TRBV27 and TRBJ1-4, with D possibly matching TRBD1 (6 bases). V shed 4 bases and J shed 6 bases, with 9 bases lying between them. This CDR3 has 13 residues. Per the germline V gene, CDR1 is MNHEY and CDR2 is SMNVEV (reference sequence). The CDR3 here is CASSWAGDEKLFF. CDR3 coding DNA: TGTGCCAGCAGTTGGGCAGGGGATGAAAAACTGTTTTTT.